Presented here are 18 T cell receptor beta chains from one specimen sequenced in a study of OX40 agonist ivuxolimab in advanced cancers. The repertoire was sequenced with immunoSEQ multiplex PCR; TCRdb's copy has only in-frame clones and lacks some. The profile shows 70,000 or so clones, approximately 80% of them singletons. Here the sequenced sample was CD4+ or CD8+ T cells sorted from blood, taken in a trial of the OX40 agonist ivuxolimab. These receptors came from an adult with an advanced solid tumor such as melanoma, head and neck, liver or kidney cancer.

J is TRBJ1-4 and V is TRBV10-3, with D unresolved. V lost 2 bases, J lost 5 bases, and 6 bases lay in between. This CDR3 contains 13 residues. Germline CDR1 reads ENHRY; CDR2 reads SYGVKD. DNA of the CDR3: TGTGCCATCAGTGAGCCCAGAAATGAAAAACTGTTTTTT. Protein: CAISEPRNEKLFF.

To note about this clone: Other DNA sequences in the same sample also yield this CDR3. The chain has TRBV18 and TRBJ2-3; D call uncertain. Germline-derived CDR1 and CDR2 are KGHSH and LQKENI. The ends were cut back, 6 bases at V and 0 bases at J, with 4 bases in the middle. The CDR3 length is 12 residues. The CDR3 nucleotides read TGTGCCAGCTCCCCTAGCACAGATACGCAGTATTTT. Residues: CASSPSTDTQYF.

The CDR3 nucleotides read TGTGCCAGCAGCTTTCAGACAGGGAATGAGCAGTTCTTC. It specifies CASSFQTGNEQFF. The chain links TRBV5-4 to TRBJ2-1; 7 nucleotides agree with TRBD1. This CDR3 is 13 amino acids long. Germline lookup yields CDR1 SGHNT and CDR2 YYREEE (reference sequence). The ends lost 2 bases at V and 7 bases at J; junction bases unmatched: 3.

The CDR3 is CASSYRGRYNEQFF. The CDR3 coding sequence is TGTGCCAGCAGTTACAGGGGGCGGTACAATGAGCAGTTCTTC. The chain carries TRBV27 and TRBJ2-1, with 9 bases that match TRBD1. The trim removed 4 bases at V and 4 bases at J, leaving 2 bases unmatched. CDR3 size: 14 residues. Germline CDR1 is MNHEY and CDR2 is SMNVEV (reference sequence).

The chain recombines TRBV5-1 with TRBJ2-1; 12 nucleotides match TRBD2. Germline values: CDR1 SGHRS, CDR2 YFSETQ. The trim removed 5 bases at V and 6 bases at J, leaving 9 bases unmatched. The CDR3 totals 16 residues. The CDR3 sequence: CASSFELAGGPNEQFF. The DNA for the CDR3 is TGCGCCAGCAGTTTTGAGCTAGCGGGGGGGCCCAATGAGCAGTTCTTC.

This clone appeared once. This rearrangement joins TRBV10-3 to TRBJ2-5; 7 nucleotides line up with TRBD1. The CDR3 has 13 residues. Germline loops: CDR1 ENHRY, CDR2 SYGVKD. Trimming at V came to 8 bases and at J to 1 base, leaving 4 bases not matched to a gene. The CDR3 region has the DNA TGTGCCATCGGGGACAGAGGCCAAGAGACCCAGTACTTC. Translation: CAIGDRGQETQYF.

V and J are TRBV7-2 and TRBJ2-5; 7 bases align to TRBD2. CDR1 is SGHTA, CDR2 FQGNSA, per germline. V lost 1 base to trimming and J lost 0 bases; unmatched junction nucleotides: 8. CDR3 length: 17 residues. The CDR3 reads CASSLEGRLAHQETQYF. Written as DNA, the CDR3 is TGTGCCAGCAGCTTAGAAGGGAGACTAGCCCACCAAGAGACCCAGTACTTC.

The chain combines TRBV7-2 with TRBJ1-1; 7 bases line up with TRBD1. This CDR3 contains 14 residues. Looked up from germline, CDR1 is SGHTA and CDR2 is FQGNSA. J lost 1 base, V lost 6 bases, and 5 bases had no gene match. The CDR3 loop is CASRPGGRNTEAFF. As DNA, the CDR3 is TGTGCCAGCAGACCAGGGGGTAGGAACACTGAAGCTTTCTTT.

The chain carries TRBV29-1 and TRBJ1-4; D is unresolved. V dropped 4 bases and J dropped 10 bases, with 13 bases sitting between them. The CDR3 length is 12 residues. Germline assignment: CDR1 SQVTM and CDR2 ANQGSEA. The CDR3 DNA sequence: TGCAGCGTTGCCCTGGACGGTCCAAAACTGTTTTTT. It translates to CSVALDGPKLFF.

V and J are TRBV19 and TRBJ2-1; possibly TRBD1 for D (6 bases). Trimming pared 5 bases from V and 7 bases from J, leaving 12 bases between. The CDR3 contains 13 residues. In germline, CDR1 is LNHDA, CDR2 SQIVND (reference sequence). For the CDR3, the DNA is TGTGCCAGTAGTCCCCGAGGGGGTAATGAGCAGTTCTTC. It codes for CASSPRGGNEQFF.

V is TRBV19 and J is TRBJ2-6; D may correspond to TRBD1 or TRBD2 (6 bases each). Trimming took off 3 bases at V and 2 bases at J, with 17 bases between the two ends. Germline V gene lookup returns CDR1 LNHDA and CDR2 SQIVND (reference sequence). The CDR3 length is 18 residues. The CDR3 sequence is CASSMRGAIITGANVLTF. CDR3 nucleotide sequence: TGTGCCAGTAGTATGAGGGGGGCTATTATTACTGGGGCCAACGTCCTGACTTTC.

J is TRBJ1-2 and V is TRBV7-9; the D gene is possibly TRBD1 (6 bases). The V end lost 1 base, the J end lost 7 bases, and 19 bases lay between the germline ends. This CDR3 is built from 16 residues. CDR1 is SEHNR, CDR2 FQNEAQ, per germline (reference sequence). CDR3 in DNA: TGTGCCAGCAGCTTAGGCACAGGGCAGGGCAAAAGTGGCTACACCTTC. Translated, it gives CASSLGTGQGKSGYTF.

The rearrangement uses TRBV6-1 and TRBJ2-7; TRBD1 matches 9 bases. The CDR3 extends over 14 amino acids. Trimming at V came to 6 bases and at J to 5 bases, leaving 8 bases not matched to a gene. CDR1 and CDR2 (germline): MNHNS, SASEGT. Written as DNA, the CDR3 is TGTGCCAGCAGGCTGGGGACAGGGCAGAACGAGCAGTACTTC. Translation: CASRLGTGQNEQYF.

The rearrangement joins TRBV5-1 to TRBJ1-2, with 7 bases matching TRBD1. Per germline, CDR1 SGHRS and CDR2 YFSETQ. The CDR3 totals 14 residues. Trimming cost V 3 bases and J 7 bases; bases outside gene matches: 9. The CDR3 DNA sequence: TGCGCCAGCAGCTCACAAGGTTCAGGGGGTGGCTACACCTTC. Protein sequence: CASSSQGSGGGYTF.

V and J are TRBV6-1 and TRBJ2-2, with TRBD1 matching 8 bases. The CDR3 has 14 residues. V dropped 6 bases and J dropped 5; count of bases not matched to a gene: 5. CDR1 is MNHNS, CDR2 SASEGT, per germline. CDR3 sequence: CASSWTGQTGELFF. As DNA, the CDR3 is TGTGCCAGCAGCTGGACAGGGCAAACCGGGGAGCTGTTTTTT.

The genes are TRBV5-1 and TRBJ2-7; 9 bases map to TRBD1. Trimming at V came to 3 bases and at J to 5 bases, leaving 9 bases not matched to a gene. Germline V CDR1 and CDR2: SGHRS, YFSETQ. CDR3 length: 15 amino acids. The CDR3 sequence: CASSSGQGPFHEQYF. In nucleotides, the CDR3 is TGCGCCAGCAGCTCGGGACAGGGCCCCTTCCACGAGCAGTACTTC.

V and J are TRBV5-1 and TRBJ2-5, with D hard to call. Germline assignment: CDR1 SGHRS and CDR2 YFSETQ. With 3 bases removed from V and 4 bases from J, the gap between germline ends came to 10 bases. The CDR3 is 13 residues long. CDR3 sequence reads: CASSSGPLETQYF. Here the CDR3 DNA reads TGCGCCAGCAGCTCCGGACCCCTAGAGACCCAGTACTTC.

The chain employs TRBV28 and TRBJ2-5; D gene unclear. The CDR3 is 13 residues long. Germline CDR1 reads MDHEN; CDR2 reads SYDVKM. Trimming removed 2 bases at V and 4 bases at J, with 8 bases between. The CDR3 DNA follows: TGTGCCAGCAGTTTAAACAGTCCAGAGACCCAGTACTTC. Translating gives CASSLNSPETQYF.